This is a list of T cell receptor beta chains from one sample in a study of beta chain features in type 1 diabetes. Some clones are missing from TCRdb's copy, which holds only in-frame ones; the method was immunoSEQ multiplex PCR. The table lists 25,000 to 30,000 clones, approximately 53% of them singletons, with 0.3% in the top ten. The sample was stem cell memory CD4+ T cells from blood. The receptors come from a man aged 25 to 45 with type 1 diabetes. The CDR3 runs from the conserved cysteine through the conserved F or W. A D gene is named only where the DNA matches it firmly. Clone size is not always given. Where it is, it says once, few, many or a class for expanded clones.

TRBV27	few	TRBJ2-1	TRBD1	CASRPGQQHNEQFF	TGTGCCAGCAGGCCGGGACAGCAACACAATGAGCAGTTCTTC
TRBV5-1	NA	TRBJ1-4	TRBD1	CASRPQGATNEKLFF	TGCGCCAGCAGGCCTCAGGGGGCAACTAATGAAAAACTGTTTTTT
TRBV5-1	NA	TRBJ1-1	TRBD1	CASSLAGTVPTKGAEAFF	TGCGCCAGCAGCTTGGCCGGGACAGTTCCGACGAAGGGCGCTGAAGCTTTCTTT
TRBV9	NA	TRBJ1-5	NA	CASSVDSSSNQPQHF	TGTGCCAGCAGCGTTGACAGCAGTAGCAATCAGCCCCAGCATTTT
TRBV7-2	few	TRBJ2-2	NA	CASSLSVGELFF	TGTGCCAGCAGCTTATCGGTCGGGGAGCTGTTTTTT
TRBV7-9	few	TRBJ2-7	NA	CASSLAGSYEQYF	TGTGCCAGCAGCTTAGCAGGGAGCTACGAGCAGTACTTC
TRBV5-4	NA	TRBJ2-1	NA	CASSPTGGNSYNEQFF	TGTGCCAGCAGCCCCACAGGCGGGAATTCCTACAATGAGCAGTTCTTC
TRBV19	NA	TRBJ2-1	TRBD2	CASSIDGLAGARGQFF	TGTGCCAGTAGTATAGACGGACTAGCGGGGGCCAGGGGGCAGTTCTTC
TRBV5-1	NA	TRBJ2-1	TRBD2	CASSSGLGPGNEQFF	TGCGCCAGCAGTTCGGGACTAGGGCCTGGCAATGAGCAGTTCTTC
TRBV11-3	few	TRBJ1-1	TRBD1	CASSSRGQGTEAFF	TGTGCCAGCAGCTCCCGGGGACAGGGAACTGAAGCTTTCTTT
TRBV7-8	NA	TRBJ2-2	NA	CASSLSPTTGELFF	TGTGCCAGCAGCTTGAGTCCAACCACCGGGGAGCTGTTTTTT
TRBV6-1	NA	TRBJ2-3	TRBD2	CASSEASGSIPDTQYF	TGTGCCAGCAGTGAAGCTAGCGGGAGTATCCCAGATACGCAGTATTTT
TRBV12-5	NA	TRBJ2-3	TRBD2	CASGWEGSTDTQYF	TGTGCTAGTGGTTGGGAGGGATCGACAGATACGCAGTATTTT
TRBV11-3	NA	TRBJ2-5	TRBD2	CASSLSGGKETQYF	TGTGCCAGCAGCTTATCGGGGGGGAAAGAGACCCAGTACTTC
TRBV7-9	NA	TRBJ1-1	NA	CASSSRVGNTEAFF	TGTGCCAGCAGCTCCCGGGTGGGGAACACTGAAGCTTTCTTT
TRBV14	few	TRBJ2-3	TRBD2	CASSQGLAGGRYTQYF	TGTGCCAGCAGCCAAGGACTAGCGGGGGGGCGTTATACGCAGTATTTT
TRBV11-2	NA	TRBJ2-4	NA	CASSAPGMDIQYF	TGTGCCAGCAGCGCCCCGGGGATGGACATTCAGTACTTC
TRBV5-4	few	TRBJ2-1	NA	CASASSYNEQFF	TGTGCCAGCGCCAGCTCCTACAATGAGCAGTTCTTC
TRBV2	NA	TRBJ2-2	NA	CASKTQGLNTGELFF	TGTGCCAGCAAGACTCAGGGTTTGAACACCGGGGAGCTGTTTTTT
TRBV7-2	few	TRBJ2-1	TRBD2	CASGVGQGLAGGPNEQFF	TGTGCCTCGGGGGTCGGACAGGGCCTAGCGGGAGGGCCCAATGAGCAGTTCTTC
TRBV11-3	NA	TRBJ2-1	NA	CASSPRSGSYNEQFF	TGTGCCAGCAGCCCAAGATCAGGCTCCTACAATGAGCAGTTCTTC
TRBV2	NA	TRBJ2-2	NA	CASRLQGYNTGELFF	TGTGCCAGCAGACTACAGGGATACAACACCGGGGAGCTGTTTTTT
TRBV5-6	few	TRBJ2-3	NA	CASIPGAGGADTQYF	TGTGCCAGCATCCCAGGGGCCGGCGGAGCAGATACGCAGTATTTT
TRBV11-3	NA	TRBJ1-3	TRBD1	CASSFRGTALSGNTIYF	TGTGCCAGCAGCTTCAGAGGGACAGCCCTCTCTGGAAACACCATATATTTT
TRBV5-1	NA	TRBJ2-1	TRBD2	CASSPRLAGGPNEQFF	TGCGCCAGCAGCCCGCGACTAGCGGGAGGGCCTAATGAGCAGTTCTTC
TRBV5-6	few	TRBJ2-7	NA	CASSLRGTTYEQYF	TGTGCCAGCAGCTTGAGGGGGACCACCTACGAGCAGTACTTC
TRBV4-1	NA	TRBJ2-3	NA	CASSQERTSSTDTQYF	TGCGCCAGCAGCCAAGAGAGGACTTCCTCCACAGATACGCAGTATTTT
TRBV5-4	NA	TRBJ2-2	NA	CASSYRETGELFF	TGTGCCAGCAGCTACAGGGAAACCGGGGAGCTGTTTTTT
TRBV5-1	few	TRBJ2-1	NA	CASSPGGSYNEQFF	TGCGCCAGCAGCCCCGGGGGCTCCTACAATGAGCAGTTCTTC
TRBV5-1	NA	TRBJ2-7	TRBD1	CASSGTEFYEQYF	TGCGCCAGCTCCGGGACAGAATTCTACGAGCAGTACTTC
TRBV2	NA	TRBJ2-4	NA	CASSEGQAKNIQYF	TGTGCCAGCAGTGAAGGACAAGCCAAAAACATTCAGTACTTC
TRBV6-5	NA	TRBJ2-2	TRBD2	CACKRGTNTGELFF	TGTGCCTGCAAGCGGGGGACGAACACCGGGGAGCTGTTTTTT
TRBV7-6	NA	TRBJ2-6	NA	CASSLYGSGANVLTF	TGTGCCAGCAGCTTATACGGGTCCGGGGCCAACGTCCTGACTTTC
TRBV6-1	NA	TRBJ2-7	NA	CASSEYGVQYF	TGTGCCAGCAGTGAATACGGTGTGCAGTACTTC
TRBV6-5	NA	TRBJ2-5	NA	CASSYGLAVGGQTQYF	TGTGCCAGCAGTTATGGTCTAGCGGTGGGGGGGCAGACCCAGTACTTC
TRBV7-2	few	TRBJ2-1	NA	CASSPGTSLGGQFF	TGTGCCAGCAGCCCCGGGACATCCCTAGGGGGGCAGTTCTTC
TRBV30	few	TRBJ2-2	TRBD2	CACQLAGGPIGELFF	TGTGCCTGCCAACTAGCGGGAGGGCCGATCGGGGAGCTGTTTTTT
TRBV19	few	TRBJ2-1	NA	CASSKSLSYNEQFF	TGTGCCAGTAGTAAGAGTCTCTCCTACAATGAGCAGTTCTTC
TRBV29-1	few	TRBJ2-1	NA	CSARGSYNEQFF	TGCAGCGCCAGGGGCTCCTACAATGAGCAGTTCTTC
TRBV11-2	NA	TRBJ1-2	NA	CASSRDKLDYGYTF	TGTGCCAGCAGCCGGGACAAACTCGACTATGGCTACACCTTC
TRBV6-1	NA	TRBJ2-1	TRBD1	CASSAGTGGRNEQFF	TGTGCCAGCAGTGCGGGGACAGGGGGCAGGAATGAGCAGTTCTTC
TRBV19	NA	TRBJ2-2	NA	CASSRLAGANTGELFF	TGTGCCAGTAGTAGGCTCGCAGGGGCTAACACCGGGGAGCTGTTTTTT
TRBV6-5	NA	TRBJ1-2	NA	CASSYDGGSNYGYTF	TGTGCCAGCAGTTACGATGGAGGGAGCAACTATGGCTACACCTTC
TRBV7-2	once	TRBJ1-2	NA	CASSFRSGTTNYGYTF	TGTGCCAGCAGCTTTCGGAGCGGGACAACCAACTATGGCTACACCTTC
TRBV5-1	NA	TRBJ2-2	NA	CASSSRYGSNTGELFF	TGCGCCAGCAGCTCAAGATACGGTTCGAACACCGGGGAGCTGTTTTTT
TRBV19	few	TRBJ2-2	TRBD2	CASSTPGGNTGELFF	TGTGCCAGTAGTACACCGGGAGGGAACACCGGGGAGCTGTTTTTT
TRBV5-1	few	TRBJ1-1	NA	CASSSEGPDTEAFF	TGCGCCAGCAGCTCGGAGGGACCGGACACTGAAGCTTTCTTT
TRBV6-6	few	TRBJ2-6	NA	CASSRQVSSGANVLTF	TGTGCCAGCAGCAGACAGGTTAGCTCTGGGGCCAACGTCCTGACTTTC
TRBV19	NA	TRBJ2-1	NA	CASSSTGNEQFF	TGTGCCAGTAGTAGCACAGGGAATGAGCAGTTCTTC
TRBV10-3	NA	TRBJ1-5	TRBD1	CAISKTGGSNQPQHF	TGTGCCATCAGTAAGACAGGGGGGAGCAATCAGCCCCAGCATTTT
TRBV25-1	few	TRBJ2-3	NA	CASSESRVGDTQYF	TGTGCCAGCAGTGAATCCAGGGTAGGGGATACGCAGTATTTT
TRBV5-1	NA	TRBJ2-5	NA	CASSWGQSEETQYF	TGCGCCAGCAGCTGGGGGCAGAGTGAAGAGACCCAGTACTTC
TRBV11-2	NA	TRBJ1-6	NA	CASSLESAGGSPLHF	TGTGCCAGCAGCCTAGAAAGCGCGGGTGGCTCACCCCTCCACTTT
TRBV6-1	NA	TRBJ1-4	TRBD1	CASTWGQGGEKLFF	TGTGCCAGCACGTGGGGACAGGGAGGGGAAAAACTGTTTTTT